The entry that follows covers one TCR beta chain sequence. CDR3 length: 16 amino acids. Germline CDR1 reads MNHEY; CDR2 reads SMNVEV (reference sequence). Trimming took 3 bases from V and 7 from J; bases not matched to a gene: 9. The sample belongs to a study of blood T cell repertoires in COVID-19. The repertoire was sequenced with immunoSEQ multiplex PCR; TCRdb's copy has only in-frame clones and lacks some. Of 150,000 to 200,000 clones in the sample, about 88% are singletons; the top ten hold around 25%. This TCR came from a man aged 55 to 69 with acute or convalescent COVID-19. This chain links TRBV27 with TRBJ2-2; 9 nucleotides match TRBD2. Sequenced material: peripheral blood. CDR3 in DNA: TGTGCCAGCAGTTTCGGTGCGGGAGGGCCTGTCGGGGAGCTGTTTTTT. Its translation is CASSFGAGGPVGELFF.